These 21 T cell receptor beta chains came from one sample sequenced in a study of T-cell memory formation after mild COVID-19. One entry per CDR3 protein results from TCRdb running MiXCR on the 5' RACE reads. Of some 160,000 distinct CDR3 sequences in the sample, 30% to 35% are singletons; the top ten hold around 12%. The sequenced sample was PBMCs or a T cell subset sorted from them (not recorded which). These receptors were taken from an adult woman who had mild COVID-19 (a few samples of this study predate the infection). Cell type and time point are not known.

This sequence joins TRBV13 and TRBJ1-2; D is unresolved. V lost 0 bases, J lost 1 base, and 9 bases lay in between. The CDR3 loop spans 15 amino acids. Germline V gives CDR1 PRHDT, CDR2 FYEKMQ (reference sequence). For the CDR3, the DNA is TGTGCCAGCAGCTTAGGGGCAGGATTTAACTATGGCTACACCTTC. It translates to CASSLGAGFNYGYTF.

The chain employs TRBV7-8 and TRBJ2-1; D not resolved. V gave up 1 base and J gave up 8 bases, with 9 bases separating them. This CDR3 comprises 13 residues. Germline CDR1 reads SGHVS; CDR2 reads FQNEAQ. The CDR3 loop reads CASSLDSPHEQFF. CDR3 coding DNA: TGTGCCAGCAGCTTAGACAGCCCCCATGAGCAGTTCTTC.

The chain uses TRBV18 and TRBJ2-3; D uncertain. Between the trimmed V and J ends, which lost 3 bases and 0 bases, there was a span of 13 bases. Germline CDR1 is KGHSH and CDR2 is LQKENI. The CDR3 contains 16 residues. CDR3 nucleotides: TGTGCCAGCTCACCTAGGACCTCATATAGCACAGATACGCAGTATTTT. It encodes CASSPRTSYSTDTQYF.

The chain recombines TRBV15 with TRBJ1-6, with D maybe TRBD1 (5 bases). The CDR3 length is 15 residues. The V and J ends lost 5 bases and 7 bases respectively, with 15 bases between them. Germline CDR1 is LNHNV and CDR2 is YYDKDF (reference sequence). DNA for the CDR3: TGTGCCACCAGCTCCCGGGACGCGAGGAATTCACCCCTCCACTTT. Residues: CATSSRDARNSPLHF.

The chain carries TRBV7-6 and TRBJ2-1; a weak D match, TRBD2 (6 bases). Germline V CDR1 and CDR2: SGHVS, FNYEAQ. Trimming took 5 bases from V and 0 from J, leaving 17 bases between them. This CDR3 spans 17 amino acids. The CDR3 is CASSPTGSKSSYNEQFF. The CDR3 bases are TGTGCCAGCAGCCCGACCGGGAGCAAAAGCTCCTACAATGAGCAGTTCTTC.

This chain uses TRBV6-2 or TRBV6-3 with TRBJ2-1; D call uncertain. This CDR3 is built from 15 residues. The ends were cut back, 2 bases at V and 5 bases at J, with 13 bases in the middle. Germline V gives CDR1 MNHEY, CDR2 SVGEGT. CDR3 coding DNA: TGTGCCAGCAGTTACCTGGCGAGAGGACACAATGAGCAGTTCTTC. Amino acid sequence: CASSYLARGHNEQFF.

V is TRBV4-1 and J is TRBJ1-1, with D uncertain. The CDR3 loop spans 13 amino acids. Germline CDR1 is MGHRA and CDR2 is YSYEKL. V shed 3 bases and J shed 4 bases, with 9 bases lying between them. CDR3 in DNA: TGCGCCAGCAGCCACCCGGGTGGCACTGAAGCTTTCTTT. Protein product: CASSHPGGTEAFF.

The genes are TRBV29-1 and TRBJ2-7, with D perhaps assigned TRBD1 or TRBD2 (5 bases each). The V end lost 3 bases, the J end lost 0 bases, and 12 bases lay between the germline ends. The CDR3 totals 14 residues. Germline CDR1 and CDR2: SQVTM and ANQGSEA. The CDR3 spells CSVEFPGTSYEQYF. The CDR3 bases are TGCAGCGTTGAGTTCCCAGGGACCTCCTACGAGCAGTACTTC.

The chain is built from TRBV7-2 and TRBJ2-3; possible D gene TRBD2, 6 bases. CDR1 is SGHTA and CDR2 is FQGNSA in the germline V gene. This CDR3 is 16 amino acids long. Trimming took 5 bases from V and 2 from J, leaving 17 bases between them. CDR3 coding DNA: TGTGCCAGCAGCGAGAGGGCCGGGGGACCCACAGATACGCAGTATTTT. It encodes CASSERAGGPTDTQYF.

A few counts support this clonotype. This CDR3 reads CASSDSQGRSYYEQYF. In nucleotides, the CDR3 is TGTGCCAGCAGTGATAGTCAGGGACGGAGCTACTACGAGCAGTACTTC. The chain recombines TRBV6-1 with TRBJ2-7, with D possibly being TRBD1 or TRBD2 (5 bases each). The CDR3 spans 16 residues. The germline V gene has CDR1 MNHNS and CDR2 SASEGT. Trimming took off 3 bases at V and 3 bases at J, with 18 bases between the two ends.

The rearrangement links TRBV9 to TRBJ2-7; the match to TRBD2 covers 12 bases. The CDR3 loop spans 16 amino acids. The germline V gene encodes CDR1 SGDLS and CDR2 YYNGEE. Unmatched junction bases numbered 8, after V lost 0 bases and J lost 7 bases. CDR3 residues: CASSVAPSGGAGEQYF. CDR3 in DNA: TGTGCCAGCAGCGTAGCCCCTAGCGGGGGGGCTGGAGAGCAGTACTTC.

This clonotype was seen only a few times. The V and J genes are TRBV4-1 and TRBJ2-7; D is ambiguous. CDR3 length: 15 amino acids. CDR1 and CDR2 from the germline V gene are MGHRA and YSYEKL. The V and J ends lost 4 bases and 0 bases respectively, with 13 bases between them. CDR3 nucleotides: TGCGCCAGCAGCCCGAAGGCCGGAAGCTCCTACGAGCAGTACTTC. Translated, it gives CASSPKAGSSYEQYF.

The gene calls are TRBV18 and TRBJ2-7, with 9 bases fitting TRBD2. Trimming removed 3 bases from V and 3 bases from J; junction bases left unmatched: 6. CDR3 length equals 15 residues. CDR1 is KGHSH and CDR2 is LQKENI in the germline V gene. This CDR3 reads CASSPKGLANYEQYF. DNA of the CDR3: TGTGCCAGCTCACCGAAAGGACTAGCGAACTACGAGCAGTACTTC.

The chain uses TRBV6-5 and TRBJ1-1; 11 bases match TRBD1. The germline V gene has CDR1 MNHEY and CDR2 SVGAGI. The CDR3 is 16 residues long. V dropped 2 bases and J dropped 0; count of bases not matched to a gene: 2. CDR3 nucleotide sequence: TGTGCCAGCAGTTACAGGACAGGGGGCATGAACACTGAAGCTTTCTTT. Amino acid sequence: CASSYRTGGMNTEAFF.

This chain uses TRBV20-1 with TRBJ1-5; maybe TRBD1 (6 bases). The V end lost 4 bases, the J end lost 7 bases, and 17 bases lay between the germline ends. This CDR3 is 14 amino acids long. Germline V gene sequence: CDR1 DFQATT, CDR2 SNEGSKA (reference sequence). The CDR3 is CSATTPAGAQPQHF. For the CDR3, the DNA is TGCAGTGCTACCACCCCGGCAGGGGCGCAGCCCCAGCATTTT.

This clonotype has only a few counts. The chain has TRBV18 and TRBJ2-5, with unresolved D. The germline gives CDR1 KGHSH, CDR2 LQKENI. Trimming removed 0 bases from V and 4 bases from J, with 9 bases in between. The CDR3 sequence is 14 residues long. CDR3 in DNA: TGTGCCAGCTCACCACCGGCAGGTTCAGAGACCCAGTACTTC. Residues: CASSPPAGSETQYF.

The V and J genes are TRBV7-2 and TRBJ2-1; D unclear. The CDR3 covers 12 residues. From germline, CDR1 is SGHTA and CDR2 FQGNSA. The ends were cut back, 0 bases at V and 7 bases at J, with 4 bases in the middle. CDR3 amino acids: CASSLAWNEQFF. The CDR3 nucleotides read TGTGCCAGCAGCTTAGCTTGGAATGAGCAGTTCTTC. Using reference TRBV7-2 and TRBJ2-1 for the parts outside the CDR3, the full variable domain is GAGVSQSPSNKVTEKGKDVELRCDPISGHTALYWYRQSLGQGLEFLIYFQGNSAPDKSGLPSDRFSAERTGGSVSTLTIQRTQQEDSAVYLCASSLAWNEQFFGPGTRLTVL.

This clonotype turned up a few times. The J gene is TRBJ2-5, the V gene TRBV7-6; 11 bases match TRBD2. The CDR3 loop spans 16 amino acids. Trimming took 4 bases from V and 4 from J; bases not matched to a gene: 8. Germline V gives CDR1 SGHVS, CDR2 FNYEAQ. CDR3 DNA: TGTGCCAGCAGCTCTCACCTAGCGGGGGGAGGAGAGACCCAGTACTTC. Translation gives CASSSHLAGGGETQYF.

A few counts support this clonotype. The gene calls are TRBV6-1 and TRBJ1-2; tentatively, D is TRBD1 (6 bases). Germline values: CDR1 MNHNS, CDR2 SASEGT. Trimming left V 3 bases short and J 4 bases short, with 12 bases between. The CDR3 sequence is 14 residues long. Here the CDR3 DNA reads TGTGCCAGCAGTGAGAGGGGGTTTGGCTATGGCTACACCTTC. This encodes CASSERGFGYGYTF.

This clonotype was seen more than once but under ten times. CDR3 amino acids: CATSEQQVADAPYEQYF. The CDR3 DNA reads as TGTGCCACCAGTGAACAGCAGGTAGCGGACGCGCCCTACGAGCAGTACTTC. The V gene is TRBV24-1, the J gene TRBJ2-7; the D gene is possibly TRBD2 (6 bases). From germline, CDR1 is KGHDR and CDR2 SFDVKD. V was clipped by 4 bases and J by 2 bases, with 20 bases between them. The CDR3 totals 17 residues.

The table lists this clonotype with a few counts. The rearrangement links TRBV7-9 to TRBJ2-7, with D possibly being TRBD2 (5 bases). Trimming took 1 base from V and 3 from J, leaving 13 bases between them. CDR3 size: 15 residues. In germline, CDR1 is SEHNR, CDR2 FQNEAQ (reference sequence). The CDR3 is CASSLGNGRDYEQYF. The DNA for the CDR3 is TGTGCCAGCAGCTTAGGAAACGGACGGGACTACGAGCAGTACTTC.